The present TCR beta chain was sequenced within a study of cytomegalovirus exposure and HLA in healthy donors. PCR employed 60 Vbeta and 13 Jbeta primers. Clones were read by immunoSEQ multiplex PCR, and TCRdb kept only the in-frame ones, dropping some. The sample consists of tens of thousands of clones, about 74% of them appearing once. V shed 3 bases, J shed 10 bases, and the junction held 8 bases outside the gene matches. CDR3 size: 14 residues. The germline CDR1 and CDR2 sequences are LGHNT and FRNRAP. Sequencing was done on a sample of PBMCs. The gene calls are TRBV12-5 and TRBJ2-1; 8 bases line up with TRBD1. The receptor was isolated from a woman in her twenties or thirties in good health and CMV-seropositive. The CDR3 region is CASGLNQGAGEQFF. CDR3 DNA sequence: TGTGCTAGTGGTTTAAATCAGGGGGCGGGCGAGCAGTTCTTC.